The present T cell receptor (beta chain) was sequenced within a study of control samples from healthy donors and cancer patients. This clone occurred once. With 3 bases removed from V and 7 bases from J, the gap between germline ends came to 10 bases. The CDR3 length is 13 residues. Germline values: CDR1 SNHLY, CDR2 FYNNEI. The repertoire was sequenced with immunoSEQ multiplex PCR; TCRdb's copy has only in-frame clones and lacks some. This sample has about 180,000 clones; more than 85% occur once, and the top ten carry 2% to 2.5%. Specimen: blood. The sequence was collected from a woman between 40 and 50 years old in good health. V and J are TRBV2 and TRBJ1-5; no clear D. The CDR3 DNA sequence: TGTGCCAGCAGTGACGGGAGTCGACAGCCCCAGCATTTT. This gives the protein CASSDGSRQPQHF.